This paragraph reports one T cell receptor (beta chain). Its specificity is not known. The V and J ends lost 4 bases and 4 bases, in that order; junction bases with no gene match: 8. Looked up from germline, CDR1 is LGHNA and CDR2 is YNFKEQ. This CDR3 comprises 15 residues. With 60 Vbeta and 13 Jbeta primers, the PCR was carried out. Some clones are missing from TCRdb's copy, which holds only in-frame ones; the method was immunoSEQ multiplex PCR. Here the sample spans roughly 92,000 clones, 81% being singletons. The sample comes from a study of cytomegalovirus exposure and HLA in healthy donors. The study, taken as a whole, reports: Cytomegalovirus status, reportedly, was diagnosed with high specificity and sensitivity by the classifier. Later genetic work tied a missense DCLRE1C variant to beta-chain V and J trimming. Among TCR beta chains, those listed as cytomegalovirus-associated numbered approximately 150. Excluded were some V segments that proved indistinguishable, including TRBV6-2 and TRBV6-3.

Specimen: PBMCs. This receptor was identified in a woman aged 70-85 years in good health and CMV-seropositive. This sequence joins TRBV4-2 and TRBJ2-7; 9 positions match TRBD2. The CDR3 loop is CASSLSALAGYEQYF. CDR3 in DNA: TGTGCCAGCAGCCTAAGCGCACTAGCGGGTTACGAGCAGTACTTC.